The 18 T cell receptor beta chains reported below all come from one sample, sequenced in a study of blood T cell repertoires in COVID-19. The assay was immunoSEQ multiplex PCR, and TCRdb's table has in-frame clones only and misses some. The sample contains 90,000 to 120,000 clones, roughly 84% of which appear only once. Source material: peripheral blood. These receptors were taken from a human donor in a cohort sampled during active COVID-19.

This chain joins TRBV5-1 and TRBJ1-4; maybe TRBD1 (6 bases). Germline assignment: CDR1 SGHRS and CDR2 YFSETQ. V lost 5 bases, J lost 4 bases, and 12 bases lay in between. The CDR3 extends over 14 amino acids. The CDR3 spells CASRGGASNEKLFF. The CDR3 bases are TGCGCCAGCAGGGGGGGGGCCAGTAATGAAAAACTGTTTTTT.

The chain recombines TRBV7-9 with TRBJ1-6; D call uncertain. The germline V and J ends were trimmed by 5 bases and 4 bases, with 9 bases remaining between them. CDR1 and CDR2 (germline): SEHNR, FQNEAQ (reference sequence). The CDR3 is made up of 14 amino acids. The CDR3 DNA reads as TGTGCCAGCAGCGTTGAACAGTATAATTCACCCCTCCACTTT. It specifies CASSVEQYNSPLHF.

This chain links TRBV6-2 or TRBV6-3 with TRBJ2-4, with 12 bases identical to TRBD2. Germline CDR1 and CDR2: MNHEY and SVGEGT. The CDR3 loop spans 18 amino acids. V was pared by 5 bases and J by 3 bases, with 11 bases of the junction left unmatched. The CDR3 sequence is CASSATSGRFVVKNIQYF. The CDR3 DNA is TGTGCCAGCAGTGCCACTAGCGGGAGGTTTGTGGTCAAAAACATTCAGTACTTC.

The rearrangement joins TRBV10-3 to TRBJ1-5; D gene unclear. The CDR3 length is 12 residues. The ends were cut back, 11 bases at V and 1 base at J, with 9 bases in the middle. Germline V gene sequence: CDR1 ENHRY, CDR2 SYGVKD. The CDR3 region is CASGLSNQPQHF. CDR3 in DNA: TGTGCCTCCGGACTGAGCAATCAGCCCCAGCATTTT.

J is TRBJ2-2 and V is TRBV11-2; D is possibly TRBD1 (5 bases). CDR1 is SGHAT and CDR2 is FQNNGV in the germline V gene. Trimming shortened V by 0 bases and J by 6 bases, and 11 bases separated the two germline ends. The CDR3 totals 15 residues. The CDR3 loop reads CASSLDQGVSGELFF. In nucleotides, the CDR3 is TGTGCCAGCAGCTTAGACCAGGGTGTGTCCGGGGAGCTGTTTTTT.

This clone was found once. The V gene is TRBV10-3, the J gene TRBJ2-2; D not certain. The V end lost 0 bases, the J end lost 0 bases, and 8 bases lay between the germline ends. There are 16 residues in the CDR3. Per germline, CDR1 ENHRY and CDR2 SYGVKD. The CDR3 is CAISESAVSNTGELFF. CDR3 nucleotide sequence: TGTGCCATCAGTGAGTCTGCGGTTTCGAACACCGGGGAGCTGTTTTTT.

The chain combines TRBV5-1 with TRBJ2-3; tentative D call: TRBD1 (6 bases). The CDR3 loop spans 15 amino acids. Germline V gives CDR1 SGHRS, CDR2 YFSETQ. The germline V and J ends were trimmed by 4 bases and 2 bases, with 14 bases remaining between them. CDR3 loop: CASSQGQGNTDTQYF. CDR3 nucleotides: TGCGCCAGCAGCCAGGGGCAGGGTAACACAGATACGCAGTATTTT.

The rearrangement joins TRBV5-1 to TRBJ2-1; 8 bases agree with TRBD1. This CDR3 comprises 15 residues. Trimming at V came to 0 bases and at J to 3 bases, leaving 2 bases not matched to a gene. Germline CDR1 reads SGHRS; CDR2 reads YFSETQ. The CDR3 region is CASSLGGTGYNEQFF. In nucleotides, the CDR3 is TGCGCCAGCAGCTTGGGGGGGACAGGCTACAATGAGCAGTTCTTC.

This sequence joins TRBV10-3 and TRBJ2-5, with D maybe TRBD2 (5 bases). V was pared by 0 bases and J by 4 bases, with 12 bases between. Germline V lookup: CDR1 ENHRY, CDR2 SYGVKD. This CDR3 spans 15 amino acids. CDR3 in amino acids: CAISESVAGGETQYF. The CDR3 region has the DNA TGTGCCATCAGTGAGTCCGTGGCAGGAGGAGAGACCCAGTACTTC.

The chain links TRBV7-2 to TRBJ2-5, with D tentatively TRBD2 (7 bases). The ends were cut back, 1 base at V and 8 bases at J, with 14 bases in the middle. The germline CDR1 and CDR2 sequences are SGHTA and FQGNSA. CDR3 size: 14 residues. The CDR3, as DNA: TGTGCCAGCAGCTTAGTGCGGGGGCCTATTACCCAGTACTTC. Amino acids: CASSLVRGPITQYF.

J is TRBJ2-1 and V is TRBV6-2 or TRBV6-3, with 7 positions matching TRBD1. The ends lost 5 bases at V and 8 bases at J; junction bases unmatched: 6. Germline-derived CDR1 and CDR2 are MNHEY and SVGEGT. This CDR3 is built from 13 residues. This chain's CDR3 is CASSILDRDEQFF. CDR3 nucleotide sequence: TGTGCCAGCAGTATACTTGACAGGGATGAGCAGTTCTTC.

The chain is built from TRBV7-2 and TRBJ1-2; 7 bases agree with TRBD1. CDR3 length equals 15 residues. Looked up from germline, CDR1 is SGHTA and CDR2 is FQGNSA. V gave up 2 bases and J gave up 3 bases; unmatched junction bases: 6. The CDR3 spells CASSLKPDRDYGYTF. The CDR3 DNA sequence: TGTGCCAGCAGCTTAAAACCCGACAGGGACTATGGCTACACCTTC. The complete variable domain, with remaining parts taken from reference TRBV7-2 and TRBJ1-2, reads GAGVSQSPSNKVTEKGKDVELRCDPISGHTALYWYRQSLGQGLEFLIYFQGNSAPDKSGLPSDRFSAERTGGSVSTLTIQRTQQEDSAVYLCASSLKPDRDYGYTFGSGTRLTVV.

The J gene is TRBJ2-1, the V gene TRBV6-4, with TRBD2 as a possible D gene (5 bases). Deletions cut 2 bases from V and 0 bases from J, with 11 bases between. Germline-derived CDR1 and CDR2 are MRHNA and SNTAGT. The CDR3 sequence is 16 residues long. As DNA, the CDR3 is TGTGCCAGCAGTGACCTACTAGTCCCCTCCTACAATGAGCAGTTCTTC. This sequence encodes CASSDLLVPSYNEQFF.

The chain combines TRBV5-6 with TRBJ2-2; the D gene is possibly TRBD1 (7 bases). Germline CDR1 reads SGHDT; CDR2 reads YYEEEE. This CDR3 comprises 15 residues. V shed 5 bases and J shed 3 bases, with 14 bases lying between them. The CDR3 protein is CASSLRGADTGELFF. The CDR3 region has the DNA TGTGCCAGCAGTCTCAGGGGGGCCGACACCGGGGAGCTGTTTTTT.

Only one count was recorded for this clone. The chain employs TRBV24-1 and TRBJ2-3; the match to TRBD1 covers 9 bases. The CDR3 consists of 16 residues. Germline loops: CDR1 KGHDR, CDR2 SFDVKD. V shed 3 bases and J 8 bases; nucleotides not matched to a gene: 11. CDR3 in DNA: TGTGCCACCAGTGATAGCCGGGACAGGGTGGGCGTTACGCAGTATTTT. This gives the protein CATSDSRDRVGVTQYF.

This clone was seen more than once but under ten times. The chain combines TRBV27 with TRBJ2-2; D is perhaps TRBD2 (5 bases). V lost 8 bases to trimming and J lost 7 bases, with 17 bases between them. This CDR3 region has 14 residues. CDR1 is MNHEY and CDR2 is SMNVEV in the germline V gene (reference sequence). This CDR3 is CASAVIAPVGELFF. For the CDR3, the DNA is TGTGCCAGCGCTGTTATAGCGCCGGTCGGGGAGCTGTTTTTT.

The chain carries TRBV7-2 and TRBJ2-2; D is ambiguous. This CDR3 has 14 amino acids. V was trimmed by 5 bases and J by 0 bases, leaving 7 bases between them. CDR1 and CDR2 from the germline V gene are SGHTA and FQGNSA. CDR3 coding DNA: TGTGCCAGCAGCCCGCAGACGAACACCGGGGAGCTGTTTTTT. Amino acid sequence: CASSPQTNTGELFF.

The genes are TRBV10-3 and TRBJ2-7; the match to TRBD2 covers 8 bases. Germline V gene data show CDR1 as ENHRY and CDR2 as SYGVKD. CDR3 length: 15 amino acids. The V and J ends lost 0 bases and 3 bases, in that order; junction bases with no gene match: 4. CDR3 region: CAISESAGGGYEQYV. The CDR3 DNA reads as TGTGCCATCAGTGAGTCTGCGGGAGGAGGCTACGAGCAGTACGTC.